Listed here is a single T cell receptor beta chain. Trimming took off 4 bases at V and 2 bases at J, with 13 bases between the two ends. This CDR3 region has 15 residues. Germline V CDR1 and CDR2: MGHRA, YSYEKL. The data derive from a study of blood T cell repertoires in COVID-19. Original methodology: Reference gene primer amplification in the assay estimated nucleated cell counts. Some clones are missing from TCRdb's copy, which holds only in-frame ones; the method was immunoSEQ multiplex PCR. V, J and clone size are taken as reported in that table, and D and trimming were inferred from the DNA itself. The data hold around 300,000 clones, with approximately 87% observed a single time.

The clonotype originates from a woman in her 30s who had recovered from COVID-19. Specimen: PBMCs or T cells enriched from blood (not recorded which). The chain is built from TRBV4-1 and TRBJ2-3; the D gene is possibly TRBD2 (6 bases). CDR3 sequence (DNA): TGCGCCAGCAGCCTAAACCGACTAGTCACAGATACGCAGTATTTT. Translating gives CASSLNRLVTDTQYF.